The 6 T cell receptor beta chains below all came from one sample that was sequenced in a study of blood T cell repertoires in COVID-19. Repertoires were generated with immunoSEQ multiplex PCR, while TCRdb's copy carries only in-frame clones and drops some. The repertoire holds about 260,000 clones, 84% seen once, with around 4.2% in the top ten. The sample taken for sequencing was peripheral blood. The receptor set was obtained from a man aged 60 to 69 with acute or convalescent COVID-19.

The chain combines TRBV7-6 with TRBJ1-5, with D tentatively TRBD1 (5 bases). The CDR3 loop spans 17 amino acids. Germline CDR1 is SGHVS and CDR2 is FNYEAQ. V was clipped by 1 base and J by 2 bases, with 15 bases between them. The CDR3 is CASSLVAAGVGNQPQHF. The CDR3, as DNA: TGTGCCAGCAGCTTAGTAGCAGCGGGGGTAGGCAATCAGCCCCAGCATTTT.

The J gene is TRBJ2-5, the V gene TRBV27; 8 bases map to TRBD2. The CDR3 is made up of 16 amino acids. In germline, CDR1 is MNHEY, CDR2 SMNVEV (reference sequence). J lost 4 bases, V lost 4 bases, and 11 bases had no gene match. This CDR3 is CASSYLSGAARETQYF. CDR3 DNA sequence: TGTGCCAGCAGTTACCTTAGCGGGGCCGCGCGAGAGACCCAGTACTTC.

This rearrangement joins TRBV6-1 to TRBJ1-2; 11 nucleotides align to TRBD1. In germline, CDR1 is MNHNS, CDR2 SASEGT. Losses at the gene ends were 3 bases for V and 1 base for J; bases not matched to a gene: 4. The CDR3 totals 16 residues. The CDR3: CASSEPGQGVNYGYTF. CDR3 coding DNA: TGTGCCAGCAGTGAGCCGGGACAGGGGGTTAACTATGGCTACACCTTC.

The chain employs TRBV6-5 and TRBJ1-2; D is unclear. V was clipped by 0 bases and J by 3 bases, with 14 bases between them. The CDR3 loop spans 16 amino acids. The germline V gene encodes CDR1 MNHEY and CDR2 SVGAGI. The CDR3 spells CASSYSISVDYYGYTF. CDR3 bases: TGTGCCAGCAGTTACTCGATCTCAGTCGACTACTATGGCTACACCTTC.

The table lists this clone with a count of one. This sequence joins TRBV30 and TRBJ2-3, with 10 positions matching TRBD2. V lost 3 bases to trimming and J lost 1 base; unmatched junction nucleotides: 1. There are 14 residues in the CDR3. CDR1 is GTSNPN and CDR2 is SVGIG in the germline V gene (reference sequence). The DNA of the CDR3 is TGTGCCTGGAGCCTAGCGGGGGGCACAGATACGCAGTATTTT. This encodes CAWSLAGGTDTQYF.

The chain combines TRBV20-1 with TRBJ1-1; no definite D call. In germline, CDR1 is DFQATT, CDR2 SNEGSKA (reference sequence). The CDR3 runs 13 residues. Trimming cost V 3 bases and J 0 bases, with 8 bases left between them. In DNA form, the CDR3 reads TGCAGTGCTAGTGCACAGCTGAACACTGAAGCTTTCTTT. Translation: CSASAQLNTEAFF.